This TCR beta chain is from a study of cytomegalovirus exposure and HLA in healthy donors. Overall study findings and caveats: Per a later analysis, 18,000 or so TCR beta sequences showed association with HLA alleles at 0.05 false discovery rate. In a later analysis, the majority of CMV-associated beta chains seemingly showed HLA restriction.

A multiplex PCR was run with 60 Vbeta primers and 13 Jbeta primers. Original processing notes: About 10 million shared chains were among the about 80 million unique TCR beta chains that a later analysis counted. Repertoires were generated with immunoSEQ multiplex PCR, while TCRdb's copy carries only in-frame clones and drops some. V and J calls and clone size are those listed in that table; D and trimming were worked out from the DNA. The top ten clones hold roughly 0.4% of a sample with 200,000 or so clones, roughly three quarters of them seen once. With respect to this clone: The antigen is unknown.

Germline loops: CDR1 SGHRS, CDR2 YFSETQ. The CDR3 is made up of 15 amino acids. Trimming at V came to 0 bases and at J to 4 bases, leaving 2 bases not matched to a gene. The chain carries TRBV5-1 and TRBJ2-3; 10 nucleotides line up with TRBD1. The sequence derives from a male donor in good health and CMV-seropositive. The sample taken for sequencing was PBMCs. The CDR3 protein is CASSLGQGASDTQYF. The DNA of the CDR3 is TGCGCCAGCAGCTTGGGACAGGGGGCTTCAGATACGCAGTATTTT.